This T cell receptor beta chain originates from a study of molecular identifiers for immune sequencing clone quantification. This clonotype was recorded many times. TCRdb ran MiXCR on the PCR reads and lists one entry per CDR3 protein. The data contain about 640,000 distinct CDR3 sequences, 20% of them singletons. After removal of 3 bases from V and 9 bases from J, the junction contained 8 bases not matched to a gene. There are 13 residues in the CDR3. Per germline, CDR1 LNHDA and CDR2 SQIVND (reference sequence). The V call is TRBV19, the J call TRBJ2-7, with TRBD1 matching over 7 bases. Specimen: naive CD8+ T cells from blood, with Jurkat cell RNA spiked in. Subset reported: FACS-sorted CD8+CD4-CCR7+CD45RA+ naive T cells. The clonotype originates from a human donor in good health. Some libraries in this study had Jurkat cell RNA spiked in. CDR3 residues: CASSIYPRDRQYF. DNA for the CDR3: TGTGCCAGTAGTATTTATCCTCGGGACAGGCAGTACTTC.